The 6 T cell receptor beta chains below come from one sample, sequenced in a study of T cells in Graves' hyperthyroidism and ophthalmopathy. The investigators amplified TCR beta CDR3 regions from RNA transcripts. TCR CDR3 regions were first amplified by RT-PCR with HTBI primers. TCRdb re-called the multiplex PCR reads with MiXCR, one entry per CDR3 protein. This sample has under 700,000 distinct CDR3 sequences, with roughly 17% found just once. Sequencing input: blood. Receptor source: a woman aged 18 to 35 with Graves' hyperthyroidism.

As concerns this clonotype: A much larger clone sits a single nucleotide away, making a read error possible. This chain joins TRBV10-3 and TRBJ2-7; D ambiguous. Germline V gives CDR1 ENHRY, CDR2 SYGVKD. The CDR3 length is 12 residues. Trimming took 4 bases from V and 1 from J, leaving 5 bases between them. The CDR3 loop reads CAISARSYEQYF. In DNA, the CDR3 is TGTGCCATCAGTGCCCGTTCCTACGAGCAGTACTTC.

This clonotype was picked up many times. The chain recombines TRBV20-1 with TRBJ2-3; TRBD2 aligns across 9 bases. The germline CDR1 and CDR2 sequences are DFQATT and SNEGSKA (reference sequence). The junction had 4 bases not matched to a gene; V was cut back by 6 bases and J by 0 bases. The CDR3 has 14 amino acids. In DNA, the CDR3 is TGCAGTGCGAGCGGGGGGACTAGCACAGATACGCAGTATTTT. It yields the protein CSASGGTSTDTQYF.

This clonotype was counted only a few times. The chain links TRBV5-6 to TRBJ1-4; D not resolved. CDR3 length: 14 residues. Germline CDR1 and CDR2: SGHDT and YYEEEE. V lost 6 bases and J lost 8, with 17 bases in between. For the CDR3, the DNA is TGTGCCAGCACCTATCAAGGGTCGGGAGAAAAACTGTTTTTT. Translation: CASTYQGSGEKLFF.

The chain employs TRBV7-8 and TRBJ1-1; D unclear. Trimming stripped 1 base from V and 3 bases from J, with 6 bases between. Germline CDR1 reads SGHVS; CDR2 reads FQNEAQ. The CDR3 is 13 residues long. DNA of the CDR3: TGTGCCAGCAGCTTAGACGGGGACACTGAAGCTTTCTTT. Protein product: CASSLDGDTEAFF.

This clonotype was recorded many times. The rearrangement uses TRBV5-1 and TRBJ2-1, with a weak D call TRBD1 (6 bases). The CDR3 loop spans 14 amino acids. V was clipped by 1 base and J by 5 bases, with 10 bases between them. Germline loops: CDR1 SGHRS, CDR2 YFSETQ. CDR3 coding DNA: TGCGCCAGCAGCTTGACTGCAGGGGACAATGAGCAGTTCTTC. Translated: CASSLTAGDNEQFF.

To note about this clonotype: One end of the junction fails to match germline, which may point to a read error. The V and J genes are TRBV30 and TRBJ2-3, with D perhaps TRBD2 (6 bases). Germline V CDR1 and CDR2: GTSNPN, SVGIG (reference sequence). The CDR3 contains 13 residues. The CDR3 protein is CARSAGSTDTQYF. CDR3 DNA sequence: TGTGCCAGGAGTGCGGGAAGCACAGATACGCAGTATTTT.